Below, 29 T cell receptor beta chains from the same sample are listed, as sequenced in a study of blood T cell repertoires in COVID-19 (TCRdb year 2020). Library preparation employed the immunoSEQ multiplex PCR assay. Not all clones reach the TCRdb copy of this immuneACCESS table, which keeps in-frame sequences only. Checked studies attribute under half of the gap to unresolved V genes and leave the rest unexplained. This sample is represented by about 230,000 clones; roughly nine tenths of them were singletons. Roughly 4% of the sample is in the top ten clones. Sequencing was carried out using PBMCs or T cells enriched from blood (not recorded which). All receptors derive from a woman in her twenties or thirties with acute COVID-19.

The chain is built from TRBV2 and TRBJ1-2, with D perhaps matching TRBD1 (6 bases). Germline lookup yields CDR1 SNHLY and CDR2 FYNNEI. CDR3 length: 12 residues. Trimming stripped 9 bases from V and 5 bases from J, with 13 bases between. The CDR3 nucleotides read TGTGCCAGAGGACAGCTTCATTATGGCTACACCTTC. It translates to CARGQLHYGYTF.

This clone has only a few counts. V gene TRBV7-9 combines with J gene TRBJ2-7; the D gene is possibly TRBD1 (6 bases). Germline V CDR1 and CDR2: SEHNR, FQNEAQ (reference sequence). CDR3 size: 14 residues. V shed 1 base and J shed 4 bases, with 11 bases lying between them. This CDR3 reads CASSLGGLGYEQYF. The CDR3 bases are TGTGCCAGCAGCTTAGGGGGGCTTGGGTACGAGCAGTACTTC.

The CDR3: CASSAPGDLKRTGELFF. The DNA of the CDR3 is TGTGCCAGCAGCGCCCCAGGGGACCTCAAGAGAACCGGGGAGCTGTTTTTT. V gene TRBV9 combines with J gene TRBJ2-2; D possibly corresponds to TRBD1 (6 bases). CDR3 length: 17 residues. The germline V gene has CDR1 SGDLS and CDR2 YYNGEE. V lost 3 bases, J lost 5 bases, and 20 bases lay in between.

V gene TRBV27 combines with J gene TRBJ1-5; D call uncertain. CDR1 and CDR2 (germline): MNHEY, SMNVEV (reference sequence). V lost 1 base, J lost 6 bases, and 13 bases lay in between. CDR3 length: 15 residues. CDR3 residues: CASSLLGTRPQPQHF. The CDR3 region has the DNA TGTGCCAGCAGTTTATTGGGCACCCGCCCTCAGCCCCAGCATTTT.

The rearrangement links TRBV19 to TRBJ2-7, with 12 bases matching TRBD2. This CDR3 region has 17 residues. Trimming took 5 bases from V and 4 from J; bases not matched to a gene: 12. CDR1 is LNHDA and CDR2 is SQIVND in the germline V gene (reference sequence). The CDR3 nucleotides are TGTGCCAGTAGTTCCCGACTAGCGGGGGAAGGCCTATACGAGCAGTACTTC. Translating it yields CASSSRLAGEGLYEQYF.

This clone was recorded only once. The V and J genes are TRBV28 and TRBJ1-2; possible D gene TRBD1, 5 bases. The CDR3 loop spans 13 amino acids. From germline, CDR1 is MDHEN and CDR2 SYDVKM. Trimming removed 4 bases at V and 3 bases at J, with 9 bases between. The chain's CDR3 is CASSSGGYYGYTF. In DNA, the CDR3 is TGTGCCAGCAGTTCCGGGGGTTACTATGGCTACACCTTC.

The CDR3 protein is CASSLRTNYEQYF. CDR3 in DNA: TGCGCCAGCAGCCTACGGACAAACTACGAGCAGTACTTC. The chain recombines TRBV4-1 with TRBJ2-7; D may be TRBD1 (5 bases). Deletions cut 4 bases from V and 3 bases from J, with 10 bases between. Germline assignment: CDR1 MGHRA and CDR2 YSYEKL. The CDR3 contains 13 residues.

V usage is TRBV5-1 and J usage is TRBJ2-3, with 14 bases that match TRBD2. CDR1 is SGHRS, CDR2 YFSETQ, per germline. Trimming cost V 3 bases and J 0 bases; bases outside gene matches: 6. CDR3 length equals 18 residues. CDR3 nucleotides: TGCGCCAGCAGCTGGGGGACTAGCGGGGGATTCAGCACAGATACGCAGTATTTT. Translated: CASSWGTSGGFSTDTQYF.

The genes are TRBV2 and TRBJ2-7, with D perhaps matching TRBD1 (5 bases). Per the germline V gene, CDR1 is SNHLY and CDR2 is FYNNEI. V lost 1 base, J lost 1 base, and 11 bases lay in between. The CDR3 loop spans 15 amino acids. DNA for the CDR3: TGTGCCAGCAGTGAAGGGGGCTTGTTATCCTACGAGCAGTACTTC. The encoded protein is CASSEGGLLSYEQYF.

The rearrangement joins TRBV30 to TRBJ2-3, with D possibly being TRBD2 (6 bases). From germline, CDR1 is GTSNPN and CDR2 SVGIG (reference sequence). Trimming shortened V by 5 bases and J by 3 bases, and 18 bases separated the two germline ends. The length of the CDR3 is 15 residues. The CDR3 sequence is CAWERTTRSTDTQYF. DNA for the CDR3: TGTGCCTGGGAGAGGACTACCAGGTCTACAGATACGCAGTATTTT.

V gene TRBV7-9 combines with J gene TRBJ1-5; TRBD1 might be the D (6 bases). The V end was cut by 5 bases, the J end by 3 bases, with 11 bases between. CDR1 is SEHNR, CDR2 FQNEAQ, per germline (reference sequence). The CDR3 extends over 14 amino acids. CDR3 in DNA: TGTGCCAGCAGCGCAACAGGGATCAATCAGCCCCAGCATTTT. This sequence encodes CASSATGINQPQHF.

This chain uses TRBV7-9 with TRBJ2-7, with TRBD1 identical over 7 bases. This CDR3 contains 15 residues. The junction had 8 bases not matched to a gene; V was cut back by 6 bases and J by 0 bases. Germline V gene lookup returns CDR1 SEHNR and CDR2 FQNEAQ (reference sequence). The DNA of the CDR3 is TGTGCCAGCAGTTACGACCGGGACAGCTCCTACGAGCAGTACTTC. Its protein product is CASSYDRDSSYEQYF. Using reference TRBV7-9 and TRBJ2-7 for the parts outside the CDR3, the full variable domain is DTGVSQNPRHKITKRGQNVTFRCDPISEHNRLYWYRQTLGQGPEFLTYFQNEAQLEKSRLLSDRFSAERPKGSFSTLEIQRTEQGDSAMYLCASSYDRDSSYEQYFGPGTRLTVT.

This clone has only one observation. V is TRBV18 and J is TRBJ2-7, with TRBD1 as a possible D gene (6 bases). CDR1 is KGHSH, CDR2 LQKENI, per germline. The CDR3 covers 17 residues. V lost 2 bases, J lost 0 bases, and 17 bases lay in between. CDR3 in amino acids: CASSPLVRTVDSYEQYF. The CDR3 DNA sequence: TGTGCCAGCTCACCATTAGTTAGGACAGTTGACTCCTACGAGCAGTACTTC. Looking up the rest from reference TRBV18 and TRBJ2-7 gives the full variable domain: NAGVMQNPRHLVRRRGQEARLRCSPMKGHSHVYWYRQLPEEGLKFMVYLQKENIIDESGMPKERFSAEFPKEGPSILRIQQVVRGDSAAYFCASSPLVRTVDSYEQYFGPGTRLTVT.

This chain connects TRBV4-2 to TRBJ1-2, with D unresolved. The ends were cut back, 5 bases at V and 2 bases at J, with 6 bases in the middle. The CDR3 has 12 amino acids. Germline values: CDR1 LGHNA, CDR2 YNFKEQ. CDR3 in amino acids: CASSNENYGYTF. CDR3 sequence (DNA): TGTGCCAGCAGCAACGAGAACTATGGCTACACCTTC.

This clone is a singleton in its sample. The chain uses TRBV15 and TRBJ1-4; 11 nucleotides line up with TRBD1. Trimming took 5 bases from V and 0 from J; bases not matched to a gene: 8. The CDR3 consists of 18 residues. CDR1 and CDR2 from the germline V gene are LNHNV and YYDKDF (reference sequence). The CDR3 region is CATSAYGTGGSTNEKLFF. In DNA, the CDR3 is TGTGCCACCAGCGCCTATGGGACAGGGGGTTCAACTAATGAAAAACTGTTTTTT.

The chain employs TRBV7-2 and TRBJ2-7; 7 bases are a match to TRBD1. The CDR3 totals 16 residues. CDR1 is SGHTA, CDR2 FQGNSA, per germline. V lost 1 base, J lost 1 base, and 7 bases stayed unmatched. The CDR3: CASSLVPGGASYEQYF. CDR3 DNA sequence: TGTGCCAGCAGCTTAGTCCCAGGGGGTGCATCCTACGAGCAGTACTTC.

This sequence joins TRBV7-2 and TRBJ2-3; a weak D match, TRBD1 (5 bases). CDR1 is SGHTA, CDR2 FQGNSA, per germline. Trimming took off 0 bases at V and 7 bases at J, with 11 bases between the two ends. CDR3 length equals 14 residues. As DNA, the CDR3 is TGTGCCAGCAGCTTAGCGCAGAAGGGGAATACGCAGTATTTT. Translation: CASSLAQKGNTQYF.

The CDR3 here is CASSQSSYEQYF. The CDR3 coding sequence is TGTGCCAGCAGCCAGAGCTCCTACGAGCAGTACTTC. The gene calls are TRBV3-1 (or the pseudogene TRBV3-2) and TRBJ2-7; no clear D. V lost 3 bases to trimming and J lost 0 bases, with 3 bases between them. Germline V gene sequence: CDR1 LGHDT, CDR2 YNNKEL (reference sequence). The CDR3 has 12 residues.

This chain links TRBV19 with TRBJ2-7; tentatively, D is TRBD1 (6 bases). This CDR3 contains 14 residues. V dropped 5 bases and J dropped 3 bases, with 14 bases sitting between them. The germline gives CDR1 LNHDA, CDR2 SQIVND (reference sequence). The CDR3 DNA follows: TGTGCCAGTAGTGCCCCGGGACAATACTACGAGCAGTACTTC. The encoded protein is CASSAPGQYYEQYF.

The chain employs TRBV10-3 and TRBJ2-5; 7 nucleotides match TRBD1. The CDR3 consists of 13 residues. The V gene end was trimmed by 8 bases and the J gene end by 1 base; junction bases not matched to a gene: 4. CDR1 ENHRY and CDR2 SYGVKD come from the germline V gene. The CDR3: CAIQQGTQETQYF. Here the CDR3 DNA reads TGTGCCATCCAACAGGGGACCCAAGAGACCCAGTACTTC.

This sequence joins TRBV29-1 and TRBJ1-5, with D perhaps TRBD1 (6 bases). Germline V gene data show CDR1 as SQVTM and CDR2 as ANQGSEA. There are 14 residues in the CDR3. Deletions cut 3 bases from V and 3 bases from J, with 12 bases between. The CDR3 DNA reads TGCAGCGTTGATACGGGACACCTCAATCAGCCCCAGCATTTT. This encodes CSVDTGHLNQPQHF.

The CDR3 is CASSLDGRVGETQYF. The CDR3 DNA sequence: TGTGCCAGCAGCTTAGATGGGAGGGTTGGGGAGACCCAGTACTTC. The V and J genes are TRBV11-3 and TRBJ2-5; TRBD2 matches 7 bases. CDR3 length equals 15 residues. The ends lost 0 bases at V and 5 bases at J; junction bases unmatched: 6. Germline assignment: CDR1 SGHNT and CDR2 YENEEA.

V gene TRBV5-4 combines with J gene TRBJ1-5; 7 bases are shared with TRBD1. The CDR3 is 15 amino acids. Germline V lookup: CDR1 SGHNT, CDR2 YYREEE (reference sequence). Trimming took 0 bases from V and 7 from J; bases not matched to a gene: 7. The CDR3: CASSLDRGVGQPQHF. CDR3 coding DNA: TGTGCCAGCAGCTTGGACAGGGGAGTAGGACAGCCCCAGCATTTT.

The rearrangement links TRBV7-9 to TRBJ2-7; 10 bases line up with TRBD1. CDR1 and CDR2 (germline): SEHNR, FQNEAQ (reference sequence). This CDR3 spans 15 amino acids. Germline trimming cut 1 base from V and 3 bases from J; bases unmatched to any gene: 3. DNA of the CDR3: TGTGCCAGCAGCTTAGGGGGACAGGGGATCTACGAGCAGTACTTC. Protein product: CASSLGGQGIYEQYF.

The gene calls are TRBV4-1 and TRBJ1-5; D is unclear. V lost 5 bases and J lost 1, with 12 bases in between. CDR1 is MGHRA, CDR2 YSYEKL, per germline. The CDR3 length is 15 residues. The CDR3 DNA reads TGCGCCAGCAGCGTGAACAGTGGGAGCAATCAGCCCCAGCATTTT. This codes for CASSVNSGSNQPQHF.

V is TRBV19 and J is TRBJ1-1, with D unclear. CDR1 LNHDA and CDR2 SQIVND come from the germline V gene (reference sequence). The CDR3 length is 13 residues. Trimming left V 1 base short and J 4 bases short, with 7 bases between. The DNA for the CDR3 is TGTGCCAGTAGTATAGCACTTCTCACTGAAGCTTTCTTT. It translates to CASSIALLTEAFF.

This rearrangement joins TRBV6-4 to TRBJ2-3; the match to TRBD1 covers 12 bases. The V gene end was trimmed by 2 bases and the J gene end by 4 bases; junction bases not matched to a gene: 1. CDR3 length: 15 amino acids. Looked up from germline, CDR1 is MRHNA and CDR2 is SNTAGT. DNA for the CDR3: TGTGCCAGCAGTGACGGGACAGGGGGCGCAGATACGCAGTATTTT. Translated, it gives CASSDGTGGADTQYF.

V usage is TRBV7-9 and J usage is TRBJ1-6; 8 positions agree with TRBD1. Germline loops: CDR1 SEHNR, CDR2 FQNEAQ (reference sequence). The CDR3 loop spans 12 amino acids. Unmatched junction bases numbered 5, after V lost 5 bases and J lost 14 bases. Here the CDR3 reads CASSKDREALHF. The CDR3 DNA reads as TGTGCCAGCAGCAAGGACAGGGAGGCCCTCCACTTT.

The J gene is TRBJ1-1, the V gene TRBV28, with D tentatively TRBD1 (5 bases). The CDR3 extends over 13 amino acids. Trimming pared 7 bases from V and 1 base from J, leaving 10 bases between. CDR1 is MDHEN, CDR2 SYDVKM, per germline. CDR3 region: CASIWGGNTEAFF. CDR3 coding DNA: TGTGCCAGCATATGGGGGGGGAACACTGAAGCTTTCTTT.